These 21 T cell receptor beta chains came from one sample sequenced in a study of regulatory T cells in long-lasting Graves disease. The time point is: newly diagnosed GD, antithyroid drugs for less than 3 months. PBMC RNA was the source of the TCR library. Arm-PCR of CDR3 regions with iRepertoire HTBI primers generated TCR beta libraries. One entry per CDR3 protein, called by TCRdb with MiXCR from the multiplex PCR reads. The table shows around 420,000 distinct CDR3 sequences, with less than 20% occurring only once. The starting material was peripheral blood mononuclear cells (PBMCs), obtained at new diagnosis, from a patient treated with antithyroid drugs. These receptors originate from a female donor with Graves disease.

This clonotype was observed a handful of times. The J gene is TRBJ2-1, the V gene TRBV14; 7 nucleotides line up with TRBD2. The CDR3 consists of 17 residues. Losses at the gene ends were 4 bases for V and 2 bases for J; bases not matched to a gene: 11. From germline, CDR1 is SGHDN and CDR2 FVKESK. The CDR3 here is CASSPKRGVRTYNEQFF. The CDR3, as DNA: TGTGCCAGCAGCCCCAAGCGGGGTGTGAGAACCTACAATGAGCAGTTCTTC.

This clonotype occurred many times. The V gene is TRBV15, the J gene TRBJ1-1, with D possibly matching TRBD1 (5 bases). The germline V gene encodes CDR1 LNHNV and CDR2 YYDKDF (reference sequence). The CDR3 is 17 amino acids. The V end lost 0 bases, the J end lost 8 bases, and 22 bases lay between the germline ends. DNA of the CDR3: TGTGCCACCAGCAGAGATCGGGGGGAAACTTATTTAAAAGAAGCTTTCTTT. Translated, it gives CATSRDRGETYLKEAFF.

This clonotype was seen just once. CDR3 residues: CASSLDLAAGEQYF. In DNA form, the CDR3 reads TGTGCCAGCAGCTTAGATCTGGCAGCAGGCGAGCAGTACTTC. This sequence joins TRBV11-2 and TRBJ2-7; D is ambiguous. Germline assignment: CDR1 SGHAT and CDR2 FQNNGV. The ends were cut back, 0 bases at V and 6 bases at J, with 12 bases in the middle. The CDR3 totals 14 residues.

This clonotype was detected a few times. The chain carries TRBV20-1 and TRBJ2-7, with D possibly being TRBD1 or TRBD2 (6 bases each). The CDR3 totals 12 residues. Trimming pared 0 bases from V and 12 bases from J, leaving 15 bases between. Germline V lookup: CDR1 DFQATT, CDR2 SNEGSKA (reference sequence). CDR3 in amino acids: CSARDSGEDLYF. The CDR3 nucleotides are TGCAGTGCTAGAGATTCAGGGGAGGATTTGTACTTC.

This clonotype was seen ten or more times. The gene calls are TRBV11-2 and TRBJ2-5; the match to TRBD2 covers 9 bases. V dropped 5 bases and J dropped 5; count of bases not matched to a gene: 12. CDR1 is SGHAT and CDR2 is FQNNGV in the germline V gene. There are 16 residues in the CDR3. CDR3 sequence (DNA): TGTGCCAGCAGCAACCTGGTAGCTAGCGGGGCGGAGACCCAGTACTTC. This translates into CASSNLVASGAETQYF.

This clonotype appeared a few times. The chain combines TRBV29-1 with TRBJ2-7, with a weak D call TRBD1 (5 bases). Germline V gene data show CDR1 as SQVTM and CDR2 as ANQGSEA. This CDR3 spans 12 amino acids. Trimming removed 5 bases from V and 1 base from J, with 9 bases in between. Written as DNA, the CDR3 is TGCAGCGTTACTCGACAGTCCTACGAGCAGTACTTC. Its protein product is CSVTRQSYEQYF.

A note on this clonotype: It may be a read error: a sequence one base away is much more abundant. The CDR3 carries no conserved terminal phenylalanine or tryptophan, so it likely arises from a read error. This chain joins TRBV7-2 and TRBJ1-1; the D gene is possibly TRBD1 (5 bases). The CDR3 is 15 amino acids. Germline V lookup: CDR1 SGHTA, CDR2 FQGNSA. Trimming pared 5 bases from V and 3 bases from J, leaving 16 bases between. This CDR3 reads CASSLWTGPDTEAFV. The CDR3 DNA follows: TGTGCCAGCAGCCTATGGACGGGGCCGGACACTGAAGCTTTCGTT.

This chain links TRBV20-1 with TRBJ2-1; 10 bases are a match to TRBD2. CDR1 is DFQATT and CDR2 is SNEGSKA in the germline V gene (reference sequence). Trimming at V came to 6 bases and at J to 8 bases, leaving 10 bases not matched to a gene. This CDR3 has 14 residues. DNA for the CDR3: TGCAGTGCCCGGGCGGCTAGCGGGGGATATGAGCAGTTCTTC. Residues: CSARAASGGYEQFF.

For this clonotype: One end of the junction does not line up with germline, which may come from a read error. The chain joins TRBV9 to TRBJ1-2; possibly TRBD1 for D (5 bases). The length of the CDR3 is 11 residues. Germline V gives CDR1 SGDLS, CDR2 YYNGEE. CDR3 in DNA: TGTGCCAGCAGCTTATACGACGGACATGCCTTC. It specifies CASSLYDGHAF.

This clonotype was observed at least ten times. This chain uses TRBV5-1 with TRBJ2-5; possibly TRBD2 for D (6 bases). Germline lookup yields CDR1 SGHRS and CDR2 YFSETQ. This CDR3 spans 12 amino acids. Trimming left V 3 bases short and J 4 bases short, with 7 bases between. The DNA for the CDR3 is TGCGCCAGCAGCTGGGACTCAGAGACCCAGTACTTC. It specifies CASSWDSETQYF.

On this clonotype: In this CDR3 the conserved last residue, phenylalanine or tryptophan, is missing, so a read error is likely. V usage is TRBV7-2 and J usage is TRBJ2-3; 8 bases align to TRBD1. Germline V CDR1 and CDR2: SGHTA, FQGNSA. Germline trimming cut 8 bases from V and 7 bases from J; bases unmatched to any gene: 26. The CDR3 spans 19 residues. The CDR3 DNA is TGTGCCAGCGGAGTCCACCTGGCCAGAAGGGACAGGCCTGGGAATACGCAGTATTTA. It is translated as CASGVHLARRDRPGNTQYL.

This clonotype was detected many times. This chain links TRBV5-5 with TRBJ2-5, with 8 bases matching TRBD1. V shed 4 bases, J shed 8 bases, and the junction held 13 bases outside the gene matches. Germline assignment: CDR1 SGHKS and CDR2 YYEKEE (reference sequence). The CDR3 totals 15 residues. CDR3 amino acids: CASSPLDRERFTQYF. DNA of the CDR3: TGTGCCAGCAGCCCATTGGACAGGGAAAGGTTCACCCAGTACTTC.

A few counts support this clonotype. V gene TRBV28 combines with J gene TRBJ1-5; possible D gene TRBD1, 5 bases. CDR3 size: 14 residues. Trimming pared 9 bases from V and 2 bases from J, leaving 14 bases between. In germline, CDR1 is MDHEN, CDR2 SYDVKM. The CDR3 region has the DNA TGTGCCAGTGGGAGTCAGGGCCGCAATCAGCCCCAGCATTTT. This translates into CASGSQGRNQPQHF.

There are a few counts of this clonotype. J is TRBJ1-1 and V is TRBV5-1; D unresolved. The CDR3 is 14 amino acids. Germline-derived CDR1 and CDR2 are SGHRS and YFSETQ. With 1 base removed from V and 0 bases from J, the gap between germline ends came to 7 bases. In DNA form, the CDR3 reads TGCGCCAGCAGCTTGCAGGTTTTGAACACTGAAGCTTTCTTT. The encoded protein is CASSLQVLNTEAFF.

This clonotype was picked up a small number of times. In nucleotides, the CDR3 is TGTGCCAGCAGCTACGCTCGGACCCTTAACTATGGCTACACCTTC. Its translation: CASSYARTLNYGYTF. V and J are TRBV12-3 or TRBV12-4 and TRBJ1-2; unclear D gene. Trimming took 6 bases from V and 1 from J, leaving 15 bases between them. The CDR3 runs to 15 residues.

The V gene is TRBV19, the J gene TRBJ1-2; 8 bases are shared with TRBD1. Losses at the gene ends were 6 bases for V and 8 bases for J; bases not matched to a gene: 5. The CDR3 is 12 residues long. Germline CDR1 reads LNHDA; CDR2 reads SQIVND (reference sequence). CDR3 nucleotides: TGTGCCAGTAGCTTGGACAGGGCGGGCTACACCTTC. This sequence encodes CASSLDRAGYTF.

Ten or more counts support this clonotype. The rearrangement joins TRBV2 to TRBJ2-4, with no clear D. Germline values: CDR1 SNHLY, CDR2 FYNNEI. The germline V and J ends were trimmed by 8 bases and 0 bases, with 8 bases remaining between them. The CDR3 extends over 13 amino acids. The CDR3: CASSELAKNIQYF. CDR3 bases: TGTGCCAGCTCGGAGTTAGCCAAAAACATTCAGTACTTC.

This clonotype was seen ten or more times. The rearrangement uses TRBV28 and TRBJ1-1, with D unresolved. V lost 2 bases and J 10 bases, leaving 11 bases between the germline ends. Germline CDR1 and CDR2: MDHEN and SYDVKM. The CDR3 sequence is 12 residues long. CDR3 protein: CASSLRVSRAFF. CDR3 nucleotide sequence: TGTGCCAGCAGTTTAAGGGTTTCGAGAGCTTTCTTT.

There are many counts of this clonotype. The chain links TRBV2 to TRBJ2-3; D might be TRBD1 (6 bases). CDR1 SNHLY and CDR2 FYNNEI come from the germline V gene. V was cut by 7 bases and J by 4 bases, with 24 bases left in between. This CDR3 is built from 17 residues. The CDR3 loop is CASTYRVLRNSADTQYF. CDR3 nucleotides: TGTGCCAGCACCTACAGGGTACTCCGAAATTCGGCAGATACGCAGTATTTT.

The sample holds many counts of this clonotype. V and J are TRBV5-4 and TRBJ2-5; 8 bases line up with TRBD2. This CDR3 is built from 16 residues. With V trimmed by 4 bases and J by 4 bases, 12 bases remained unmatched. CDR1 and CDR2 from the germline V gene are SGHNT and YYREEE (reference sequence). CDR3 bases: TGTGCCAGCAGCCCCGAGCGGGGGTGGGGCCCAGAGACCCAGTACTTC. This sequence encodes CASSPERGWGPETQYF.

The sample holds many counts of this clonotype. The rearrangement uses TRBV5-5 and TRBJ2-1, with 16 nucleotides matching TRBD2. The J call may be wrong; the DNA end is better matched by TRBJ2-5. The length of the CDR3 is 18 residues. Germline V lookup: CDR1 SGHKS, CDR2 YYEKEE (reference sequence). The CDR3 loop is CASSRTGTSGGAGETQYF. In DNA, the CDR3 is TGTGCCAGCAGCCGGACCGGGACTAGCGGGGGGGCCGGAGAGACCCAGTACTTC.